The sample holds many counts of the clone carrying this T cell receptor beta chain. Its antigen is unknown. Each CDR3 protein is one row after TCRdb ran MiXCR on the reads. This sample has over 300,000 distinct CDR3 sequences; 15% to 20% occur once, and the top ten carry more than 10%. The ends were cut back, 5 bases at V and 4 bases at J, with 17 bases in the middle. The length of the CDR3 is 15 residues. The source of the sample is a study of T cell repertoires in cytomegalovirus infection. The overall study: Evidence of both CMV infection and a matching HLA type came from public TCR beta signatures. General study points: In two of eight donors, the top clonotype was HLA-C-restricted CMV-specific. Public TCR beta family frequency separated CMV-and-HLA carriers, including in an independent cohort.

The sequenced sample consisted of PBMCs. The clonotype originates from a human donor in good health (CMV status not recorded). Some clones in this sample may be carry-over from other donors' samples. This chain joins TRBV12-3 or TRBV12-4 and TRBJ1-1, with TRBD1 as a possible D gene (6 bases). CDR3 nucleotide sequence: TGTGCCAGCAGTAGGCTCAGGGGCCTGGGCACTGAAGCTTTCTTT. Amino acid sequence: CASSRLRGLGTEAFF.